This TCR beta chain was captured in a study of technical replicates of blood from a handful of donors. TCRdb's copy holds only in-frame clones and misses some; the assay was immunoSEQ multiplex PCR. The sample shows about 70,000 clones, around 95% of them seen only once. CDR3 size: 15 residues. V dropped 5 bases and J dropped 1; count of bases not matched to a gene: 5. Germline V gives CDR1 LNHNV, CDR2 YYDKDF (reference sequence). This TCR was recovered from a human donor in good health. The V gene is TRBV15, the J gene TRBJ1-2; 9 positions match TRBD1. The source material was T cells isolated from PBMCs. The CDR3 region is CATSPQGQGNYGYTF. Here the CDR3 DNA reads TGTGCCACCAGCCCCCAGGGACAGGGTAACTATGGCTACACCTTC.